Here is one TCR beta chain with its context. Its antigen is unknown. The data derive from a study of breast tumors, draining lymph nodes, adjacent tissues. Study-level findings and limits: Findings are consistent with lymph node origin and intratumoral expansion of most tumor T cells.

MiXCR was run by TCRdb on the multiplex PCR reads, yielding one entry per CDR3 protein. The data contain over 150,000 distinct CDR3 sequences, 30% to 40% of them singletons. Samples came from axillary lymph nodes draining the breast cancer. The sample taken for sequencing was axillary lymph node tissue. The receptor comes from a female donor with breast cancer. Some clones in this sample may be carry-over from other donors' samples.

The CDR3 region has the DNA TGTGCCAGCAGTTACTCGGGTCTCGGGCGCCTCGCCTACAATGAGCAGTTCTTC. It specifies CASSYSGLGRLAYNEQFF. The chain links TRBV6-5 to TRBJ2-1; no firm D call. CDR3 size: 18 residues. V was clipped by 0 bases and J by 2 bases, with 17 bases between them. Germline CDR1 is MNHEY and CDR2 is SVGAGI.